This T cell receptor (beta chain) was identified in a study of T cell clonotyping in hematopoietic cell transplantation. Germline loops: CDR1 MNHNS, CDR2 SASEGT. This CDR3 is 13 amino acids long. V gave up 1 base and J gave up 3 bases, with 7 bases separating them. Method: immunoSEQ multiplex PCR; TCRdb's copy keeps in-frame clones and lacks some. This sample has tens of thousands of clones, with over 70% found just once. Study-wide findings and caveats: At the given depth, recipient repertoires were over 95% de novo clonotypes. Higher Inverse Simpson Index values in graft donor and pretransplant recipient predicted broader posttransplant TCR diversity. CD4 and CD8 repertoire contributions could not be separated without sorting. After transplant, recipient diversity fell while pathologically expanded clonotypes grew through day 180.

Comments on this clone: Its antigen is not identified.

What was sequenced was peripheral blood mononuclear cells. V gene TRBV6-1 combines with J gene TRBJ2-7; D is possibly TRBD1 (5 bases). The clonotype comes from a woman aged 40-49 years in good health. Some clones in this sample may be carry-over from other donors' samples. The CDR3 protein is CASSEGGLYEQYF. For the CDR3, the DNA is TGTGCCAGCAGTGAAGGGGGCCTCTACGAGCAGTACTTC.